This T cell receptor beta chain was identified during a study of blood T cell repertoires in COVID-19. The germline V gene encodes CDR1 KGHSH and CDR2 LQKENI. This CDR3 spans 16 amino acids. V trimming: 3 bases; J trimming: 3 bases; junction bases outside the gene matches: 8. Generated by immunoSEQ multiplex PCR, the TCRdb table keeps only in-frame clones and is missing some. The sample holds approximately 340,000 clones; roughly 90% are singletons and the top ten take 0.8% to 0.9%. Sequencing used PBMCs or T cells enriched from blood (not recorded which). V usage is TRBV18 and J usage is TRBJ1-1, with 9 nucleotides matching TRBD1. The TCR was taken from a woman aged 40 to 55 who had been exposed to COVID-19. The CDR3 region has the DNA TGTGCCAGCTCACCGGACAGGGGCCTAAGGGACACTGAAGCTTTCTTT. It translates to CASSPDRGLRDTEAFF.